The clone carrying this T cell receptor beta chain was detected only once. Its cognate antigen is unknown. Primers included in the PCR were 60 Vbeta and 13 Jbeta primers. Only in-frame clones appear in the TCRdb table, and some are missing; sequencing was by immunoSEQ multiplex PCR. The top ten hold 6.2% of the sample, which has 120,000 or so clones, roughly 80% seen once. V was pared by 4 bases and J by 3 bases, with 8 bases of the junction left unmatched. Germline lookup yields CDR1 SGDLS and CDR2 YYNGEE. The CDR3 contains 15 residues. Healthy bone marrow donors made up the donor group. The data originate from a study of cytomegalovirus exposure and HLA in healthy donors. Study observations and caveats: Owing to their indistinguishability, certain V segments, notably TRBV6-2 and TRBV6-3, were excluded. Most observed TCR sequences were rare, whereas some public TCRs were detected in many donors. HLA-A and HLA-B allele assignments for most subjects were reportedly predicted accurately using TCR beta sequences.

Sequenced material: PBMCs. This receptor was taken from a man aged 25-45 years in good health and CMV-seropositive. The V call is TRBV9, the J call TRBJ2-7, with 9 bases fitting TRBD2. CDR3 nucleotide sequence: TGTGCCAGCAGCCCCCGACTAGCGGCAGACTACGAGCAGTACTTC. Amino acid sequence: CASSPRLAADYEQYF.